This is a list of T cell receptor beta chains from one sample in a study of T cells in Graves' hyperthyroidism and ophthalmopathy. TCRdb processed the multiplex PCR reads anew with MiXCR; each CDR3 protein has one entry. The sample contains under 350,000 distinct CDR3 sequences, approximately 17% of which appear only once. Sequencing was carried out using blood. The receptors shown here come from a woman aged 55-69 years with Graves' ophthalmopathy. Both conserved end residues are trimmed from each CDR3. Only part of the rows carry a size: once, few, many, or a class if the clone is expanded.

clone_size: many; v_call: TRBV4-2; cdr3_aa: ASSKGQGASDTEAF
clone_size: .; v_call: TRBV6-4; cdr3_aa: ASSGEVGTEAF
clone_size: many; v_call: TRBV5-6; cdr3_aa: ASSLGDPYEQY
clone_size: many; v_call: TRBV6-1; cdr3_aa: ASKITGDTNYGYT
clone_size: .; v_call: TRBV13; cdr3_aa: ASSLALLGLAGAGETQY
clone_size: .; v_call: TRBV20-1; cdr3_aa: SARDLPFEQY
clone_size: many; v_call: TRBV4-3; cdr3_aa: ASSQDLPSTFSGNTIY
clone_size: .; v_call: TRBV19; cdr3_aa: ASGDSKGETQY
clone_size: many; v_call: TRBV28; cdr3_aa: ASTYNEQF
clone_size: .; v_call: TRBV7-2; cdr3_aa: ASSRDSSTGEQY
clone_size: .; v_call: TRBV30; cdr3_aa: AWSSRGRNTGELF
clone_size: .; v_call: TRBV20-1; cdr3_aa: SADRVNSGANVLT
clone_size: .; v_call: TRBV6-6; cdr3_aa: ASSYQPIIPAGFDGYT
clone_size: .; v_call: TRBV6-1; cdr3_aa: ASSEQSNTEAF
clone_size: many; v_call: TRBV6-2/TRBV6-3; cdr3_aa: ASSYARNVALAGGPLRTDTQY
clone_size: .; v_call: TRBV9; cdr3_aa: ASSVDRDTYEQY
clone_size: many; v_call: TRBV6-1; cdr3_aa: ASSVASGSSGELF
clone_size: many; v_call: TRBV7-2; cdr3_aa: ASSPGGTPNIQY
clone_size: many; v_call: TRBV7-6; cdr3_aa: ASSLREDSYEQY
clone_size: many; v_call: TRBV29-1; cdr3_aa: SVAPTGEGGEQF
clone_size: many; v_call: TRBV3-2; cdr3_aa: ASSQSLGLDYGYT
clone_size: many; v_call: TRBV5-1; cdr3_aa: ASSLGDRDTDTQY
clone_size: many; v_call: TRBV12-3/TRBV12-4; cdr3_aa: ASSPRRALRADTEAF
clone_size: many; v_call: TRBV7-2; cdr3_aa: ASSHHLPGLAEQY
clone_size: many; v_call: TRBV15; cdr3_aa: ATSRDSNEKLF
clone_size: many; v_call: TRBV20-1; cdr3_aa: SASLALVEQY
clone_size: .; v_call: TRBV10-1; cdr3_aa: ASSEFPGTGGTEAF
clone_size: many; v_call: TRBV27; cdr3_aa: ASSLWSPRDRVVYEQY
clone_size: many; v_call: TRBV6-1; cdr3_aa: ASTRAGGDYGYT